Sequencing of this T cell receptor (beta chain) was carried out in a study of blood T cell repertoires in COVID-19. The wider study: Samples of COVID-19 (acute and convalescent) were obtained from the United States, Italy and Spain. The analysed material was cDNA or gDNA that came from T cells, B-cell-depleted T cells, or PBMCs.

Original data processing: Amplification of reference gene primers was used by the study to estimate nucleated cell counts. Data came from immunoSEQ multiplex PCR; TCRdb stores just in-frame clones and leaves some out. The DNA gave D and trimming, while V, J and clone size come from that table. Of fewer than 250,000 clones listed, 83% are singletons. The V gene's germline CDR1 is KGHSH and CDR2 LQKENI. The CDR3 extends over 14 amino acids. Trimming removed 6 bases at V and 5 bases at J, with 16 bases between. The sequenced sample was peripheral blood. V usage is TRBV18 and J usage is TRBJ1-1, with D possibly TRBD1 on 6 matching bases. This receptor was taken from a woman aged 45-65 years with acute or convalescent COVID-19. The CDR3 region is CASSQLPGQTEAFF. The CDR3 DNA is TGTGCCAGCTCCCAACTGCCCGGACAGACTGAAGCTTTCTTT.